These 32 T cell receptor beta chains were sequenced from one sample in a study of vaccination and CD4 T cells after COVID-19. Sequence data for DNA of cultured CD4+ T cells were generated by the Oncomine TCR Beta short-read assay. Each CDR3 protein gets one entry after TCRdb re-called the PCR reads with MiXCR. The repertoire consists of approximately 20,000 distinct CDR3 sequences, with around 80% occurring once and the leading ten covering 15% to 20%. These TCRs are of unknown antigen specificity. The treatment was: approximately 10-day PBMC culture with coronavirus spike peptide pools or control peptides (ViraFEST assay). Specimen: CD4+ T cells from blood, cultured in vitro, collected after SARS-CoV-2 vaccination. The receptors here all came from a human donor who received a COVID-19 vaccine.

The chain is built from TRBV5-1 and TRBJ1-6; D not certain. The V end lost 0 bases, the J end lost 9 bases, and 13 bases lay between the germline ends. Germline CDR1 is SGHRS and CDR2 is YFSETQ. This CDR3 comprises 15 residues. CDR3 nucleotides: TGCGCCAGCAGCTTGGCCACTGTTAAGGGTTCACCCCTCCACTTT. Its protein is CASSLATVKGSPLHF.

J is TRBJ1-3 and V is TRBV7-2; D uncertain. V was trimmed by 3 bases and J by 0 bases, leaving 9 bases between them. Germline CDR1 is SGHTA and CDR2 is FQGNSA. This CDR3 region has 15 residues. In DNA, the CDR3 is TGTGCCAGCAGCTTGGGCACCGCCTCTGGAAACACCATATATTTT. Amino acid sequence: CASSLGTASGNTIYF.

The chain couples TRBV29-1 to TRBJ1-2; no clear D. Trimming removed 2 bases at V and 8 bases at J, with 15 bases between. CDR1 and CDR2 (germline): SQVTM, ANQGSEA. This CDR3 has 13 amino acids. For the CDR3, the DNA is TGCAGCGTTGAACAAGGGCTCGGGAACGGCTACACCTTC. Its protein product is CSVEQGLGNGYTF. The whole variable domain, filled in from reference TRBV29-1 and TRBJ1-2, reads SAVISQKPSRDICQRGTSLTIQCQVDSQVTMMFWYRQQPGQSLTLIATANQGSEATYESGFVIDKFPISRPNLTFSTLTVSNMSPEDSSIYLCSVEQGLGNGYTFGSGTRLTVV.

The V call is TRBV11-3, the J call TRBJ2-7; D is uncertain. V was cut by 5 bases and J by 0 bases, with 17 bases left in between. This CDR3 has 16 amino acids. Germline values: CDR1 SGHNT, CDR2 YENEEA. This CDR3 is CASSNPGGVDSYEQYF. Written as DNA, the CDR3 is TGTGCCAGCAGCAACCCCGGTGGGGTGGACTCCTACGAGCAGTACTTC.

This chain links TRBV2 with TRBJ2-1; 7 bases fit TRBD1. The V gene end was trimmed by 6 bases and the J gene end by 0 bases; junction bases not matched to a gene: 11. This CDR3 has 17 amino acids. Germline CDR1 SNHLY, CDR2 FYNNEI. CDR3 nucleotide sequence: TGTGCCAGCAGCGCACTCCGACAGGGAGTCTCCTACAATGAGCAGTTCTTC. It encodes CASSALRQGVSYNEQFF. The variable domain in full, with the rest retrieved from reference TRBV2 and TRBJ2-1, is EPEVTQTPSHQVTQMGQEVILRCVPISNHLYFYWYRQILGQKVEFLVSFYNNEISEKSEIFDDQFSVERPDGSNFTLKIRSTKLEDSAMYFCASSALRQGVSYNEQFFGPGTRLTVL.

The V and J genes are TRBV5-4 and TRBJ2-3, with D perhaps matching TRBD1 or TRBD2 (5 bases each). The CDR3 consists of 16 residues. The ends were cut back, 3 bases at V and 2 bases at J, with 16 bases in the middle. The V gene's germline CDR1 is SGHNT and CDR2 YYREEE (reference sequence). The CDR3 coding sequence is TGTGCCAGCAGCTACGTCGCCAGGGACCCCACAGATACGCAGTATTTT. It codes for CASSYVARDPTDTQYF.

This chain connects TRBV15 to TRBJ2-7, with D maybe TRBD2 (5 bases). CDR1 and CDR2 (germline): LNHNV, YYDKDF (reference sequence). This CDR3 is built from 13 residues. The germline V and J ends were trimmed by 1 base and 3 bases, with 7 bases remaining between them. CDR3 region: CATSRVGGYEQYF. The CDR3 DNA sequence: TGTGCCACCAGCAGAGTTGGAGGCTACGAGCAGTACTTC.

The rearrangement joins TRBV20-1 to TRBJ2-7; D might be TRBD2 (5 bases). The ends were cut back, 1 base at V and 4 bases at J, with 5 bases in the middle. This CDR3 has 11 amino acids. Germline assignment: CDR1 DFQATT and CDR2 SNEGSKA (reference sequence). The CDR3 protein is CSARGGYEQYF. The CDR3 DNA follows: TGCAGTGCTAGAGGCGGGTACGAGCAGTACTTC.

This clonotype was picked up a small number of times. V is TRBV27 and J is TRBJ1-2; TRBD1 agrees at 7 bases. V lost 5 bases and J lost 7; bases outside the gene matches: 4. CDR1 and CDR2 from the germline V gene are MNHEY and SMNVEV (reference sequence). The CDR3 extends over 12 amino acids. In DNA form, the CDR3 reads TGTGCCAGCAGTCCGACAGGGCGTGGCTACACCTTC. Translation: CASSPTGRGYTF.

The chain uses TRBV20-1 and TRBJ1-1; D ambiguous. CDR1 is DFQATT, CDR2 SNEGSKA, per germline (reference sequence). The CDR3 is made up of 14 amino acids. The V end lost 1 base, the J end lost 2 bases, and 11 bases lay between the germline ends. DNA for the CDR3: TGCAGTGCTAGAGGAGGAGGGTATAACACTGAAGCTTTCTTT. It yields the protein CSARGGGYNTEAFF.

The rearrangement uses TRBV24-1 and TRBJ2-3; TRBD2 matches 7 bases. V gave up 4 bases and J gave up 4 bases; unmatched junction bases: 10. CDR1 is KGHDR, CDR2 SFDVKD, per germline. The CDR3 runs to 16 residues. CDR3 sequence: CATSDRGGGRADTQYF. CDR3 in DNA: TGTGCCACCAGTGACCGGGGCGGGGGTCGGGCAGATACGCAGTATTTT.

V gene TRBV19 combines with J gene TRBJ1-1; D call uncertain. This CDR3 region has 13 residues. V was trimmed by 7 bases and J by 0 bases, leaving 9 bases between them. Germline CDR1 and CDR2: LNHDA and SQIVND (reference sequence). The CDR3 sequence is CASNHRVNTEAFF. As DNA, the CDR3 is TGTGCCAGTAACCATCGGGTGAACACTGAAGCTTTCTTT.

For the CDR3, the DNA is TGTGCCAGTAGTCCCCGGACCACCGGGGTGGGGGAGCTGTTTTTT. It translates to CASSPRTTGVGELFF. The chain combines TRBV19 with TRBJ2-2, with a weak D call TRBD2 (5 bases). This CDR3 spans 15 amino acids. Germline V gene sequence: CDR1 LNHDA, CDR2 SQIVND (reference sequence). Trimming left V 5 bases short and J 8 bases short, with 18 bases between.

This clonotype was detected only a few times. The chain employs TRBV19 and TRBJ1-5, with D perhaps matching TRBD1 (6 bases). V was clipped by 3 bases and J by 2 bases, with 14 bases between them. Per the germline V gene, CDR1 is LNHDA and CDR2 is SQIVND (reference sequence). The CDR3 runs to 16 residues. The CDR3 loop reads CASSIARGEGNQPQHF. In DNA form, the CDR3 reads TGTGCCAGTAGTATCGCCAGGGGCGAGGGCAATCAGCCCCAGCATTTT.

This clonotype has a handful of counts. The chain combines TRBV10-1 with TRBJ1-4, with 9 positions matching TRBD1. The J segment lost 3 bases and the V segment lost 8 bases, leaving 7 bases of the junction unmatched. Germline values: CDR1 WNHNN, CDR2 SYGVQD (reference sequence). The CDR3 consists of 15 residues. The CDR3 loop reads CASGTGWTANEKLFF. The CDR3, as DNA: TGCGCCAGCGGGACAGGGTGGACGGCTAATGAAAAACTGTTTTTT.

V and J are TRBV10-3 and TRBJ2-3; no reliable D call. V was shortened by 0 bases and J by 4 bases, with 11 bases between the two germline ends. Germline CDR1 ENHRY, CDR2 SYGVKD. The CDR3 consists of 15 residues. CDR3 bases: TGTGCCATCAGTGAGTCAAGGTCGCAGGCAGATACGCAGTATTTT. Translated, it gives CAISESRSQADTQYF.

The genes are TRBV27 and TRBJ2-1; 7 nucleotides align to TRBD1. This CDR3 region has 17 residues. Unmatched junction bases numbered 9, after V lost 4 bases and J lost 0 bases. CDR1 is MNHEY, CDR2 SMNVEV, per germline (reference sequence). The CDR3, as DNA: TGTGCCAGCAGTTATTGGACAGGCTCTAGCTCCTACAATGAGCAGTTCTTC. It yields the protein CASSYWTGSSSYNEQFF.

This chain connects TRBV19 to TRBJ1-6; tentative D call: TRBD1 (6 bases). This CDR3 has 15 amino acids. CDR1 and CDR2 (germline): LNHDA, SQIVND (reference sequence). V dropped 7 bases and J dropped 5 bases, with 15 bases sitting between them. This CDR3 reads CASTASGTHNSPLHF. Here the CDR3 DNA reads TGTGCCAGTACCGCATCCGGGACACATAATTCACCCCTCCACTTT.

The gene calls are TRBV20-1 and TRBJ1-2; the D gene is possibly TRBD1 (6 bases). The CDR3 runs 13 residues. The V gene lost 0 bases and the J gene lost 7 bases, with 12 bases spanning the gap. The germline CDR1 and CDR2 sequences are DFQATT and SNEGSKA (reference sequence). CDR3 sequence (DNA): TGCAGTGCTAGAGATGCCACAGGGCCTGGCTACACCTTC. It specifies CSARDATGPGYTF.

V usage is TRBV20-1 and J usage is TRBJ1-4; possible D gene TRBD1, 6 bases. In germline, CDR1 is DFQATT, CDR2 SNEGSKA (reference sequence). The CDR3 has 13 amino acids. V lost 6 bases to trimming and J lost 4 bases, with 12 bases between them. The CDR3 sequence is CSATKGGNEKLFF. The DNA for the CDR3 is TGCAGTGCCACGAAGGGGGGTAATGAAAAACTGTTTTTT.

The chain is built from TRBV6-1 and TRBJ2-7, with D maybe TRBD2 (6 bases). Trimming pared 5 bases from V and 4 bases from J, leaving 21 bases between. Per the germline V gene, CDR1 is MNHNS and CDR2 is SASEGT. The CDR3 consists of 16 residues. CDR3 nucleotide sequence: TGTGCCAGCAGTCGGGTTTCGGCCAGGGAGGCTTACGAGCAGTACTTC. This sequence encodes CASSRVSAREAYEQYF.

The chain employs TRBV2 and TRBJ1-6; D call uncertain. The V end was cut by 2 bases, the J end by 6 bases, with 8 bases between. The CDR3 totals 14 residues. Germline V lookup: CDR1 SNHLY, CDR2 FYNNEI. CDR3 region: CASSEYRANSPLHF. DNA of the CDR3: TGTGCCAGCAGTGAATACAGAGCTAATTCACCCCTCCACTTT.

This clonotype was picked up one time. V usage is TRBV10-3 and J usage is TRBJ1-2; possibly TRBD1 for D (5 bases). Trimming stripped 3 bases from V and 10 bases from J, with 15 bases between. The CDR3 covers 13 residues. Germline CDR1 reads ENHRY; CDR2 reads SYGVKD. The CDR3 sequence is CAISEHESGTYTF. The CDR3, as DNA: TGTGCCATCAGTGAACATGAGTCAGGGACCTACACCTTC.

The V gene is TRBV20-1, the J gene TRBJ1-1; D not resolved. This CDR3 contains 14 residues. Germline V gene data show CDR1 as DFQATT and CDR2 as SNEGSKA (reference sequence). The V end lost 4 bases, the J end lost 0 bases, and 12 bases lay between the germline ends. CDR3 DNA sequence: TGCAGTGCTACGGCCAGGACCATGAACACTGAAGCTTTCTTT. Translation: CSATARTMNTEAFF.

The V call is TRBV6-1, the J call TRBJ1-2, with D hard to call. Germline CDR1 and CDR2: MNHNS and SASEGT. This CDR3 spans 15 amino acids. V lost 2 bases and J lost 5, with 15 bases in between. CDR3 in amino acids: CASSESVSPWYGYTF. The CDR3 DNA sequence: TGTGCCAGCAGTGAAAGTGTCTCTCCCTGGTATGGCTACACCTTC.

The chain employs TRBV2 and TRBJ1-5; maybe TRBD1 (6 bases). V was trimmed by 6 bases and J by 0 bases, leaving 12 bases between them. CDR3 length: 15 amino acids. Germline values: CDR1 SNHLY, CDR2 FYNNEI. In DNA, the CDR3 is TGTGCCAGCAGGGAAACAGGGTTTAGCAATCAGCCCCAGCATTTT. Translation: CASRETGFSNQPQHF.

The chain joins TRBV7-9 to TRBJ2-3; D possibly corresponds to TRBD1 (6 bases). The germline gives CDR1 SEHNR, CDR2 FQNEAQ (reference sequence). CDR3 size: 15 residues. The V end was cut by 4 bases, the J end by 2 bases, with 13 bases between. The CDR3 spells CASSSGTSDTDTQYF. As DNA, the CDR3 is TGTGCCAGCAGCTCCGGGACATCGGACACAGATACGCAGTATTTT.

The chain recombines TRBV20-1 with TRBJ1-1; 7 nucleotides match TRBD1. Per germline, CDR1 DFQATT and CDR2 SNEGSKA (reference sequence). Germline trimming cut 0 bases from V and 4 bases from J; bases unmatched to any gene: 8. This CDR3 contains 15 residues. CDR3: CSAREPTGPPTEAFF. The CDR3 DNA reads TGCAGTGCTAGAGAACCGACAGGGCCCCCCACTGAAGCTTTCTTT.

The chain has TRBV19 and TRBJ1-1; D is perhaps TRBD1 (5 bases). This CDR3 is built from 14 residues. The germline V gene encodes CDR1 LNHDA and CDR2 SQIVND (reference sequence). Trimming removed 6 bases from V and 0 bases from J, with 11 bases in between. CDR3 DNA sequence: TGTGCCAGTAGCCCGGGGGTGCTGAACACTGAAGCTTTCTTT. It is translated as CASSPGVLNTEAFF.

The genes are TRBV24-1 and TRBJ1-5; 8 bases are shared with TRBD1. Germline trimming cut 3 bases from V and 8 bases from J; bases unmatched to any gene: 8. Germline V gene lookup returns CDR1 KGHDR and CDR2 SFDVKD. CDR3 size: 15 residues. CDR3 DNA sequence: TGTGCCACCAGTGATGCACAGGGGGATTTTGAGCCCCAGCATTTT. Its protein product is CATSDAQGDFEPQHF.

The J gene is TRBJ2-3, the V gene TRBV7-9; D might be TRBD1 (5 bases). Germline loops: CDR1 SEHNR, CDR2 FQNEAQ (reference sequence). This CDR3 region has 13 residues. V was trimmed by 7 bases and J by 10 bases, leaving 18 bases between them. Here the CDR3 reads CASIPGTATAQYF. The CDR3 nucleotides are TGTGCCAGCATCCCCGGTACGGCGACAGCGCAGTATTTT.

The CDR3 reads CATSAAGNSLGYTF. CDR3 nucleotide sequence: TGTGCCACCAGTGCGGCAGGGAATAGCCTGGGCTACACCTTC. This chain joins TRBV24-1 and TRBJ1-2; D is perhaps TRBD1 (5 bases). V lost 5 bases to trimming and J lost 8 bases, with 17 bases between them. Germline CDR1 is KGHDR and CDR2 is SFDVKD. This CDR3 spans 14 amino acids.